This T cell receptor (beta chain) was captured in a study of identical twins. This clonotype was observed a few times. CDR3 size: 13 residues. Germline CDR1 and CDR2: MNHNY and SVGAGI (reference sequence). V lost 8 bases and J 8 bases, leaving 17 bases between the germline ends. Each CDR3 protein gets one entry after TCRdb re-called the 5' RACE reads with MiXCR. The repertoire consists of approximately 890,000 distinct CDR3 sequences, with more than 9% occurring once and the leading ten covering around 1.6%. This sample was also put to use in a study of yellow fever vaccine responses in identical twins.

Specimen: PBMCs. The V gene is TRBV6-6, the J gene TRBJ2-3, with D perhaps being TRBD1 or TRBD2 (5 bases each). The sequence was obtained from a woman under 30 in good health. The CDR3 DNA reads TGTGCCAGCCACGCACGGGATCAGGGTACGCAGTATTTT. Protein sequence: CASHARDQGTQYF.